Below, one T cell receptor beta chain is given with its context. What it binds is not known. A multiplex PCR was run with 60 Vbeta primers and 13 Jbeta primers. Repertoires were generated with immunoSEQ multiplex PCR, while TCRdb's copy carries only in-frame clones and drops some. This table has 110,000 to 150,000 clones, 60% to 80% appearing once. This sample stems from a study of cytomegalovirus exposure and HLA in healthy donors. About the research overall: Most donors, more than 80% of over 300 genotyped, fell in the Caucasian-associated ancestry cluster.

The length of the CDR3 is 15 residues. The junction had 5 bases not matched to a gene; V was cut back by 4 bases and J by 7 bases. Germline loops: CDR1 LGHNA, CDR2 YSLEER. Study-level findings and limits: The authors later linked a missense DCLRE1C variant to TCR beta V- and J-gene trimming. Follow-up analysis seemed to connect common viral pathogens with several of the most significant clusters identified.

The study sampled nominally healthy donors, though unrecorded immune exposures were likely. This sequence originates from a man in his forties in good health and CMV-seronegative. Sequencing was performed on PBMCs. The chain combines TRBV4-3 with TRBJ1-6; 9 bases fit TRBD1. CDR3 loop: CASSREGTGNSPLHF. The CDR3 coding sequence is TGCGCCAGCAGCCGAGAAGGGACAGGGAATTCACCCCTCCACTTT.